Following are 31 T cell receptor beta chains from one sample sequenced in a study of spatial heterogeneity in lung cancer. MiXCR was run by TCRdb on the 5' RACE reads, yielding one entry per CDR3 protein. The sample carries fewer than 60,000 distinct CDR3 sequences, 6% to 8.5% recorded once. Time point defined: blood at routine non-recurrence follow-up after resection. Unsorted whole RNA of tumor, nontumor lung or frozen PBMC was sequenced. This material consisted of PBMCs, taken at follow-up. These receptors came from a female donor with early-stage non-small cell lung cancer.

The chain couples TRBV7-9 to TRBJ1-5, with D possibly TRBD1 on 5 matching bases. The V gene's germline CDR1 is SEHNR and CDR2 FQNEAQ (reference sequence). This CDR3 is built from 13 residues. The V gene lost 5 bases and the J gene lost 5 bases, with 10 bases spanning the gap. The CDR3 DNA reads as TGTGCCAGCAGCCCCATGGGGGATCAGCCCCAGCATTTT. Protein: CASSPMGDQPQHF.

This clonotype was seen repeatedly, ten times or more. The chain joins TRBV5-6 to TRBJ2-5; TRBD1 aligns across 7 bases. The CDR3 totals 13 residues. Germline V gives CDR1 SGHDT, CDR2 YYEEEE. Trimming cost V 3 bases and J 7 bases; bases outside gene matches: 6. CDR3 protein: CASSSTGKSTQYF. CDR3 bases: TGTGCCAGCAGCTCGACAGGGAAGTCGACCCAGTACTTC.

The rearrangement links TRBV19 to TRBJ1-3, with D hard to call. CDR1 is LNHDA, CDR2 SQIVND, per germline (reference sequence). V lost 10 bases and J 0 bases, leaving 13 bases between the germline ends. The CDR3 is 14 residues long. The CDR3 nucleotides are TGTGCCACCGAACCCGATTACTCTGGAAACACCATATATTTT. Amino acid sequence: CATEPDYSGNTIYF.

This clonotype was picked up a small number of times. The chain joins TRBV12-3 or TRBV12-4 to TRBJ2-7; D is uncertain. The V and J ends lost 3 bases and 6 bases respectively, with 9 bases between them. This CDR3 has 12 residues. CDR3 amino acids: CASSFRYGEQYF. CDR3 coding DNA: TGTGCCAGCAGTTTTAGGTATGGCGAGCAGTACTTC.

This clonotype came up many times. The gene calls are TRBV10-2 and TRBJ2-7; D may be TRBD1 (6 bases). Germline CDR1 is WSHSY and CDR2 is SAAADI. The V gene lost 4 bases and the J gene lost 1 base, with 14 bases spanning the gap. The CDR3 spans 15 residues. The CDR3 DNA is TGCGCCAGCAGTGGGATACAGGGTCATTCCTACGAGCAGTACTTC. Translating gives CASSGIQGHSYEQYF.

This clonotype was counted at least ten times. The chain employs TRBV7-2 and TRBJ2-7; D might be TRBD2 (6 bases). Germline V gene data show CDR1 as SGHTA and CDR2 as FQGNSA. V lost 8 bases, J lost 4 bases, and 18 bases lay in between. The CDR3 has 14 residues. Written as DNA, the CDR3 is TGTGCCAGCGTACCGCCAGGGAGGAGGTACGAGCAGTACTTC. Protein product: CASVPPGRRYEQYF.

This clonotype appeared many times. The chain recombines TRBV7-9 with TRBJ1-6; D is undetermined. Germline V gene sequence: CDR1 SEHNR, CDR2 FQNEAQ (reference sequence). The CDR3 covers 15 residues. V was cut by 6 bases and J by 0 bases, with 9 bases left in between. In DNA, the CDR3 is TGTGCCAGCAGATCAACTAGCTCCTATAATTCACCCCTCCACTTT. Residues: CASRSTSSYNSPLHF. The variable domain in full, with the rest retrieved from reference TRBV7-9 and TRBJ1-6, is DTGVSQNPRHKITKRGQNVTFRCDPISEHNRLYWYRQTLGQGPEFLTYFQNEAQLEKSRLLSDRFSAERPKGSFSTLEIQRTEQGDSAMYLCASRSTSSYNSPLHFGNGTRLTVT.

The CDR3 DNA reads as TGTGCCTGGAGTGTAGGGCCAAGCGGGAACACCATATATTTT. Translated: CAWSVGPSGNTIYF. The chain is built from TRBV30 and TRBJ1-3; D unresolved. There are 14 residues in the CDR3. The V gene lost 0 bases and the J gene lost 7 bases, with 13 bases spanning the gap. CDR1 GTSNPN and CDR2 SVGIG come from the germline V gene (reference sequence).

This sequence joins TRBV13 and TRBJ1-2; D may be TRBD1 (6 bases). Per germline, CDR1 PRHDT and CDR2 FYEKMQ (reference sequence). The germline V and J ends were trimmed by 5 bases and 3 bases, with 10 bases remaining between them. The CDR3 covers 13 residues. The CDR3 bases are TGTGCCAGCAGCCCCCGGACAGACTATGGCTACACCTTC. Translation gives CASSPRTDYGYTF.

Ten or more counts support this clonotype. The chain combines TRBV12-3 or TRBV12-4 with TRBJ2-3; the D is unclear. The CDR3 has 11 residues. Between the trimmed V and J ends, which lost 2 bases and 5 bases, there was a span of 2 bases. The CDR3, as DNA: TGTGCCAGCAGTTTACAAGATACGCAGTATTTT. It is translated as CASSLQDTQYF.

This clonotype was observed a few times. V is TRBV20-1 and J is TRBJ2-1; D perhaps matches TRBD2 (5 bases). Trimming shortened V by 8 bases and J by 6 bases, and 11 bases separated the two germline ends. Germline-derived CDR1 and CDR2 are DFQATT and SNEGSKA (reference sequence). This CDR3 comprises 11 residues. The CDR3 coding sequence is TGCAGTAGAACACGGGGCAATGAGCAGTTCTTC. This codes for CSRTRGNEQFF.

This clonotype appeared many times. CDR3 nucleotides: TGTGCCTGGACCGACTTACTCTCGGGCTTTTTGTCGAACACCGGGGAGCTGTTTTTT. Its translation: CAWTDLLSGFLSNTGELFF. This chain links TRBV30 with TRBJ2-2; no clear D gene. CDR3 length equals 19 residues. The germline CDR1 and CDR2 sequences are GTSNPN and SVGIG (reference sequence). V lost 4 bases and J lost 0, with 24 bases in between.

This clonotype was found many times. The V and J genes are TRBV27 and TRBJ1-4; maybe TRBD1 (6 bases). The CDR3 runs to 12 residues. Germline-derived CDR1 and CDR2 are MNHEY and SMNVEV (reference sequence). Deletions cut 5 bases from V and 9 bases from J, with 10 bases between. CDR3 sequence reads: CASSTQGKKLFF. CDR3 DNA sequence: TGTGCCAGCAGTACCCAGGGGAAAAAACTGTTTTTT.

This clonotype was seen many times. V and J are TRBV7-2 and TRBJ2-7, with D tentatively TRBD1 (6 bases). The germline gives CDR1 SGHTA, CDR2 FQGNSA. There are 13 residues in the CDR3. V was cut by 4 bases and J by 2 bases, with 9 bases left in between. The CDR3 loop reads CASSSRTAYEQYF. The CDR3 coding sequence is TGTGCCAGCAGCTCCCGGACAGCCTACGAGCAGTACTTC.

The sample holds many counts of this clonotype. The chain carries TRBV28 and TRBJ2-1; a possible D gene is TRBD1 (6 bases). Germline lookup yields CDR1 MDHEN and CDR2 SYDVKM. The CDR3 totals 12 residues. V lost 5 bases to trimming and J lost 15 bases, with 17 bases between them. As DNA, the CDR3 is TGTGCCAGCAGTCTTGGGGGCGGCGGTGGGTTCTTC. Its translation is CASSLGGGGGFF.

This clonotype was recorded at least ten times. The chain uses TRBV7-3 and TRBJ2-5; the match to TRBD2 covers 11 bases. The CDR3 totals 15 residues. Losses at the gene ends were 3 bases for V and 4 bases for J; bases not matched to a gene: 4. Germline assignment: CDR1 SGHTA and CDR2 FQGTGA. The DNA for the CDR3 is TGTGCCAGCAGCTTCTCGACTAGCGGGGTAGAGACCCAGTACTTC. Protein sequence: CASSFSTSGVETQYF.

There are many counts of this clonotype. This rearrangement joins TRBV28 to TRBJ2-2; 9 positions match TRBD2. The CDR3 spans 13 residues. The germline V gene has CDR1 MDHEN and CDR2 SYDVKM. The junction had 7 bases not matched to a gene; V was cut back by 5 bases and J by 12 bases. The DNA of the CDR3 is TGTGCCAGCAGTGGGACTAGCCTTATAAAGCTGTTTTTT. Translating it yields CASSGTSLIKLFF. Supplemented by reference TRBV28 and TRBJ2-2, the full variable domain reads DVKVTQSSRYLVKRTGEKVFLECVQDMDHENMFWYRQDPGLGLRLIYFSYDVKMKEKGDIPEGYSVSREKKERFSLILESASTNQTSMYLCASSGTSLIKLFFGEGSRLTVL.

In its sample, this clonotype was seen many times. V and J are TRBV7-9 and TRBJ1-3; D uncertain. Trimming stripped 3 bases from V and 0 bases from J, with 6 bases between. CDR1 is SEHNR and CDR2 is FQNEAQ in the germline V gene (reference sequence). This CDR3 contains 14 residues. CDR3 in DNA: TGTGCCAGCAGCTTCGTAGGCTCTGGAAACACCATATATTTT. Translation gives CASSFVGSGNTIYF.

This clonotype was seen ten or more times. The V call is TRBV27, the J call TRBJ2-5; 8 bases align to TRBD1. The germline CDR1 and CDR2 sequences are MNHEY and SMNVEV (reference sequence). After removal of 1 base from V and 2 bases from J, the junction contained 3 bases not matched to a gene. The CDR3 loop spans 15 amino acids. The CDR3 protein is CASSLLGTGQETQYF. For the CDR3, the DNA is TGTGCCAGCAGTTTATTGGGGACAGGACAAGAGACCCAGTACTTC.

The CDR3 is CASSSSTGRDYEQYF. CDR3 in DNA: TGTGCCAGCAGCTCCTCGACAGGGAGGGACTACGAGCAGTACTTC. This chain connects TRBV11-3 to TRBJ2-7; D may correspond to TRBD1 or TRBD2 (7 bases each). The CDR3 runs 15 residues. V lost 4 bases to trimming and J lost 3 bases, with 16 bases between them. CDR1 SGHNT and CDR2 YENEEA come from the germline V gene.

This clonotype was seen more than once but under ten times. The chain employs TRBV20-1 and TRBJ2-5; 11 nucleotides align to TRBD2. Per germline, CDR1 DFQATT and CDR2 SNEGSKA (reference sequence). The CDR3 spans 15 residues. After removal of 1 base from V and 2 bases from J, the junction contained 3 bases not matched to a gene. The CDR3 here is CSARVAGGIQETQYF. As DNA, the CDR3 is TGCAGTGCTAGAGTAGCGGGGGGGATACAAGAGACCCAGTACTTC.

This clonotype was seen many times. The CDR3 reads CAISESKYTQYF. CDR3 sequence (DNA): TGTGCCATCAGTGAGTCGAAATATACGCAGTATTTT. The chain is built from TRBV10-3 and TRBJ2-3; D is uncertain. Germline V gives CDR1 ENHRY, CDR2 SYGVKD. The CDR3 consists of 12 residues. V lost 0 bases, J lost 7 bases, and 5 bases lay in between.

The rearrangement uses TRBV5-1 and TRBJ2-2; TRBD2 might be the D (5 bases). The CDR3 is 14 residues long. Germline CDR1 is SGHRS and CDR2 is YFSETQ. Trimming removed 3 bases at V and 4 bases at J, with 10 bases between. CDR3 nucleotide sequence: TGCGCCAGCAGCTCGGGATCGGGCACCGGGGAGCTGTTTTTT. Translated, it gives CASSSGSGTGELFF.

Ten or more counts support this clonotype. The chain combines TRBV3-1 with TRBJ1-2; D is ambiguous. Germline CDR1 and CDR2: LGHDT and YNNKEL (reference sequence). V lost 2 bases to trimming and J lost 6 bases, with 4 bases between them. The CDR3 sequence is 11 residues long. CDR3 DNA: TGTGCCAGCAGCCAATTGAATGGCTACACCTTC. This codes for CASSQLNGYTF.

In its sample, this clonotype was seen many times. J is TRBJ2-6 and V is TRBV5-1; D is perhaps TRBD2 (5 bases). Germline values: CDR1 SGHRS, CDR2 YFSETQ. V lost 0 bases and J lost 4, with 14 bases in between. CDR3 length: 17 residues. CDR3 bases: TGCGCCAGCAGCTTGGCCCTTGGGCCTAGCGGGGCCAACGTCCTGACTTTC. Residues: CASSLALGPSGANVLTF.

In this sample, this clonotype turned up many times. The gene calls are TRBV28 and TRBJ2-5; possibly TRBD2 for D (6 bases). Germline-derived CDR1 and CDR2 are MDHEN and SYDVKM. Trimming stripped 6 bases from V and 4 bases from J, with 18 bases between. The CDR3 is made up of 15 amino acids. CDR3 bases: TGTGCCAGCAGGGAGGGACCGACTTCTAGAGAGACCCAGTACTTC. As protein: CASREGPTSRETQYF.

Many counts were recorded for this clonotype. This rearrangement joins TRBV4-1 to TRBJ1-2, with D possibly being TRBD1 (5 bases). This CDR3 is built from 14 residues. The germline V gene encodes CDR1 MGHRA and CDR2 YSYEKL. The V and J ends lost 2 bases and 1 base respectively, with 8 bases between them. The chain's CDR3 is CASSQWGDNYGYTF. The DNA of the CDR3 is TGCGCCAGCAGCCAATGGGGGGATAACTATGGCTACACCTTC.

The chain has TRBV6-2 or TRBV6-3 and TRBJ2-4; tentatively, D is TRBD1 (5 bases). CDR1 and CDR2 from the germline V gene are MNHEY and SVGEGT. Trimming cost V 3 bases and J 4 bases, with 13 bases left between them. This CDR3 has 15 amino acids. CDR3 DNA sequence: TGTGCCAGCAGTTATGGAGACAGCCGGAAAAACATTCAGTACTTC. Its protein is CASSYGDSRKNIQYF.

This clonotype was counted at least ten times. The chain is built from TRBV24-1 and TRBJ2-2, with D possibly being TRBD1 or TRBD2 (5 bases each). Trimming shortened V by 5 bases and J by 2 bases, and 14 bases separated the two germline ends. CDR1 is KGHDR and CDR2 is SFDVKD in the germline V gene. CDR3 length equals 16 residues. The chain's CDR3 is CATSGSGTLNTGELFF. The CDR3, as DNA: TGTGCCACCAGTGGTTCCGGGACCCTTAACACCGGGGAGCTGTTTTTT.

This clonotype was observed a handful of times. The V call is TRBV5-1, the J call TRBJ1-6, with 7 bases matching TRBD1. Trimming took 0 bases from V and 9 from J; bases not matched to a gene: 9. The V gene's germline CDR1 is SGHRS and CDR2 YFSETQ. This CDR3 contains 16 residues. DNA for the CDR3: TGCGCCAGCAGCTTGGTTTCGGACAGGATGGCTTCACCCCTCCACTTT. Its translation is CASSLVSDRMASPLHF.

This clonotype was seen repeatedly, ten times or more. This sequence joins TRBV6-1 and TRBJ1-2, with TRBD1 matching 9 bases. The CDR3 is 14 residues long. Unmatched junction bases numbered 9, after V lost 5 bases and J lost 8 bases. The germline V gene encodes CDR1 MNHNS and CDR2 SASEGT. The CDR3 here is CASSRVQGAKGYTF. CDR3 in DNA: TGTGCCAGCAGTAGGGTACAGGGGGCGAAGGGCTACACCTTC.